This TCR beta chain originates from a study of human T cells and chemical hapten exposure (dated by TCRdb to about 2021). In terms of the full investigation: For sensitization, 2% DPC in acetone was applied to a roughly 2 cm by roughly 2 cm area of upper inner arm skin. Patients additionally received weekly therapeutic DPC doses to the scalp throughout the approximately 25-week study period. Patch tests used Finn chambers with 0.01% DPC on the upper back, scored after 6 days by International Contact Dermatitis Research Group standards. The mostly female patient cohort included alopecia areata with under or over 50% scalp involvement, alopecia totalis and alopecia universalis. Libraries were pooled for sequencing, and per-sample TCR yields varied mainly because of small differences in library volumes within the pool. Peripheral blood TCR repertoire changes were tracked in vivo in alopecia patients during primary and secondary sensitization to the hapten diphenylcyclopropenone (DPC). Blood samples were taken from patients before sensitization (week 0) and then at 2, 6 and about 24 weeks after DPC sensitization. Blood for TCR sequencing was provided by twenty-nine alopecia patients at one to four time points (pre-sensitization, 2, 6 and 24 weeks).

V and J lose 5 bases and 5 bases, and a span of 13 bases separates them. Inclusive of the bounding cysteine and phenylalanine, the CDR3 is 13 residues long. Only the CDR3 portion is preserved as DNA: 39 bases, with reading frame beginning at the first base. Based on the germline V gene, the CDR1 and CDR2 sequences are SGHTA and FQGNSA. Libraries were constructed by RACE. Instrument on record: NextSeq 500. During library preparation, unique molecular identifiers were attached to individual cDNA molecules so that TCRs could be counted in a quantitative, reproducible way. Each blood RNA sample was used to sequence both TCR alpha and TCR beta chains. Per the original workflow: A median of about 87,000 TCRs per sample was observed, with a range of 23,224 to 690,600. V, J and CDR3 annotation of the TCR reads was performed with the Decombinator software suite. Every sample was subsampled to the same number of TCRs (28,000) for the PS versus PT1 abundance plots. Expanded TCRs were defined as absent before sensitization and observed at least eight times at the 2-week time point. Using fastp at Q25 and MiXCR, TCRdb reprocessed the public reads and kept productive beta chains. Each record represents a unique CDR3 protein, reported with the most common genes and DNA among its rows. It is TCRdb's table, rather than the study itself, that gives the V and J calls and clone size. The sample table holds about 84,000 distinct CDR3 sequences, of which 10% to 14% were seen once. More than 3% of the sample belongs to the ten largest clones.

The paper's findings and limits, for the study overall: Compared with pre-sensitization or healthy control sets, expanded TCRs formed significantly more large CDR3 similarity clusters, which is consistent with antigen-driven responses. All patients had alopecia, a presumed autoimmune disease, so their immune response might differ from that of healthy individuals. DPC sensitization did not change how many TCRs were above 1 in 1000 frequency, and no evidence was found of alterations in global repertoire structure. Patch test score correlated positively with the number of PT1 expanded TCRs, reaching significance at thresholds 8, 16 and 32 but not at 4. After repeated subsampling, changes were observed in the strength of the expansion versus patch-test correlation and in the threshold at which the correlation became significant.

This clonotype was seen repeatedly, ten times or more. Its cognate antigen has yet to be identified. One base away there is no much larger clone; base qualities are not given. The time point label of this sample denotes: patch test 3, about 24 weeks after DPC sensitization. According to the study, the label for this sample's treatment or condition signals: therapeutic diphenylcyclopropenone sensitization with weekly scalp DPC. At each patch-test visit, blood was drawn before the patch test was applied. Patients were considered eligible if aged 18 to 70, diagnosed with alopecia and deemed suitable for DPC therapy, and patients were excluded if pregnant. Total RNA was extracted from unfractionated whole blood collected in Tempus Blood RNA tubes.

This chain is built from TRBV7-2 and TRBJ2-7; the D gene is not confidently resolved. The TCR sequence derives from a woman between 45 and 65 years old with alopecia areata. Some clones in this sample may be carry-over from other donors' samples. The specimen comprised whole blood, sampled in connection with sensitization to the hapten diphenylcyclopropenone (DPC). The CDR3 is CASSLPIQNEQYF. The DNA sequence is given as TGTGCCAGCAGCCTACCCATCCAAAACGAGCAGTACTTC.